This T cell receptor beta chain originates from a study of beta chain features in type 1 diabetes. cDNA synthesis used the whole RNA isolate, giving expressed TCRB sequences. The repertoire was sequenced with immunoSEQ multiplex PCR; TCRdb's copy has only in-frame clones and lacks some. Here the sample spans about 130,000 clones, about 9.2% being singletons. This CDR3 comprises 13 residues. Germline CDR1 and CDR2: SGHTA and FQGNSA. Trimming left V 1 base short and J 3 bases short, with 6 bases between. The receptor's source is a man in his late teens or twenties in good health. Source material: central memory CD4+ T cells from blood. The genes are TRBV7-2 and TRBJ1-2; tentatively, D is TRBD1 (6 bases). Here the CDR3 DNA reads TGTGCCAGCAGCTTAGGGACAGACTATGGCTACACCTTC. Translated: CASSLGTDYGYTF.